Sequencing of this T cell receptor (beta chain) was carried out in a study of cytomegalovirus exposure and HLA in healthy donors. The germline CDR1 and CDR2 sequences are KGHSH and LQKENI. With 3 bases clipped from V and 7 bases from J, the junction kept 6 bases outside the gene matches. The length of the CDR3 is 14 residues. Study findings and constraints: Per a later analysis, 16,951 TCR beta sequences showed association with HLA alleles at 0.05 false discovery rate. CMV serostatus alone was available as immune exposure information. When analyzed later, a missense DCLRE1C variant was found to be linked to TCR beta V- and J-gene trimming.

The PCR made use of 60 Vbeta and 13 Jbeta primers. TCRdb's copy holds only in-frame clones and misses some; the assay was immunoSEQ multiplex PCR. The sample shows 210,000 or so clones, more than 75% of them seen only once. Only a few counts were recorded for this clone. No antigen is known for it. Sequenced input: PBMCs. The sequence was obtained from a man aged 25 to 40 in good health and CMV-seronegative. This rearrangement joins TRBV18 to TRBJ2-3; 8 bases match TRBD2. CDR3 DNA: TGTGCCAGCTCACCGGGGACTAGGGATAATACGCAGTATTTT. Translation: CASSPGTRDNTQYF.